Listed below are T cell receptor beta chains from one sample, sequenced in a study of control samples from healthy donors and cancer patients. Sequencing used immunoSEQ multiplex PCR; TCRdb keeps in-frame clones, though not all of them. The repertoire consists of 150,000 or so clones, with around 88% occurring once and the leading ten covering roughly 5%. The sample consisted of blood. The receptors were gathered from a woman aged 30 to 39 in good health. The CDR3 runs from the conserved cysteine through the conserved F or W. The D gene is left open where the match is weak. Clone size is shown for a subset of rows, as once, few, many or a class of expanded clone.

j_call clone_size v_call d_call cdr3_aa cdr3_nt
TRBJ1-3 few TRBV19 NA CASSPLGAGNTIYF TGTGCCAGTAGCCCCCTAGGGGCTGGAAACACCATATATTTT
TRBJ2-1 NA TRBV7-6 TRBD2 CASSLVLAGGSSYNEQFF TGTGCCAGCAGCTTAGTTCTAGCGGGAGGTAGCTCCTACAATGAGCAGTTCTTC
TRBJ2-5 NA TRBV4-2 TRBD2 CASSTQGTGGWQETQYF TGTGCCAGCAGCACCCAGGGGACGGGAGGGTGGCAAGAGACCCAGTACTTC
TRBJ1-2 NA TRBV9 NA CASSEQAAQAEPDRGYGYTF TGTGCCAGCAGCGAACAGGCGGCGCAAGCCGAACCCGACAGAGGGTATGGCTACACCTTC
TRBJ1-5 NA TRBV4-1 NA CASSQDRGLGQPQHF TGCGCCAGCAGCCAAGATCGAGGTTTAGGACAGCCCCAGCATTTT
TRBJ1-6 NA TRBV19 NA CASSAQGRSNSPLHF TGTGCCAGTAGTGCCCAGGGTAGGAGTAATTCACCCCTCCACTTT
TRBJ1-5 NA TRBV10-2 NA CASSESRGGQPQHF TGCGCCAGCAGTGAGTCGCGGGGTGGTCAGCCCCAGCATTTT
TRBJ1-4 NA TRBV7-8 TRBD1 CASSSGTGINEKLFF TGTGCCAGCAGCTCCGGGACAGGGATAAATGAAAAACTGTTTTTT
TRBJ2-2 NA TRBV5-5 NA CASSLAPEETTGELFF TGTGCCAGCAGCTTGGCCCCTGAGGAGACCACCGGGGAGCTGTTTTTT
TRBJ2-5 NA TRBV7-9 NA CASMEGAIEETQYF TGTGCCAGCATGGAGGGGGCAATTGAGGAGACCCAGTACTTC
TRBJ1-4 NA TRBV27 NA CASSLRGSNEKLFF TGTGCCAGCAGTTTAAGAGGAAGTAATGAAAAACTGTTTTTT
TRBJ2-1 NA TRBV2 TRBD2 CASSEQRGASEQFF TGTGCCAGCAGTGAACAGCGGGGGGCCTCCGAGCAGTTCTTC
TRBJ2-3 few TRBV7-9 TRBD2 CASSLYVGGNADTQYF TGTGCCAGCAGCTTATATGTGGGAGGGAATGCAGATACGCAGTATTTT
TRBJ2-3 NA TRBV5-1 NA CASSLVGKDTQYF TGCGCCAGCAGCTTGGTAGGGAAAGATACGCAGTATTTT
TRBJ2-3 NA TRBV27 NA CASSWSGASTDTQYF TGTGCCAGCAGTTGGAGCGGAGCTAGCACAGATACGCAGTATTTT
TRBJ2-5 NA TRBV30 TRBD2 CAWTGGGVETQYF TGTGCCTGGACCGGCGGGGGGGTTGAGACCCAGTACTTC
TRBJ1-1 once TRBV7-8 NA CASSPGQVTNTEAFF TGTGCCAGCAGCCCGGGTCAGGTGACGAACACTGAAGCTTTCTTT
TRBJ2-5 NA TRBV7-9 NA CASSIRDTQETQYF TGTGCCAGCAGCATCCGGGACACCCAAGAGACCCAGTACTTC
TRBJ1-3 NA TRBV29-1 NA CSGTYGRGNTIYF TGCAGCGGGACGTATGGGCGAGGAAACACCATATATTTT
TRBJ2-3 NA TRBV18 NA CASSRDGADTQYF TGTGCCAGCTCACGGGACGGCGCAGATACGCAGTATTTT